This T cell receptor beta chain was sequenced in a study of blood T cell repertoires in COVID-19. Repertoires were generated with immunoSEQ multiplex PCR, while TCRdb's copy carries only in-frame clones and drops some. The sample includes 85,000 to 90,000 clones, roughly 84% of them seen just once. This CDR3 contains 15 residues. J lost 2 bases, V lost 4 bases, and 2 bases had no gene match. Germline V CDR1 and CDR2: MNHEY, SMNVEV (reference sequence). This receptor was taken from a man between 70 and 80 years old with acute or convalescent COVID-19. V and J are TRBV27 and TRBJ2-5; the match to TRBD2 covers 12 bases. Sequences were obtained from peripheral blood. CDR3 loop: CASSSGTSGQETQYF. Written as DNA, the CDR3 is TGTGCCAGCAGTTCCGGGACTAGCGGGCAAGAGACCCAGTACTTC.